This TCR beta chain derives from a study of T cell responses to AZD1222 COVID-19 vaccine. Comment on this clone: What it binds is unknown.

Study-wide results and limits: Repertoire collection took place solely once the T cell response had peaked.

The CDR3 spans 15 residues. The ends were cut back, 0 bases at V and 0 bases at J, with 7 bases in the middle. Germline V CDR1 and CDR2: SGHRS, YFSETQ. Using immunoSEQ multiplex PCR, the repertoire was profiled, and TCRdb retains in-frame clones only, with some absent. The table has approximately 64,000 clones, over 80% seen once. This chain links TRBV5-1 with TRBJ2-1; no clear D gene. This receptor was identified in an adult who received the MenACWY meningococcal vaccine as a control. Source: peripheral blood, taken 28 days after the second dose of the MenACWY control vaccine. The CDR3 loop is CASSLDPNSYNEQFF. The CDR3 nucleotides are TGCGCCAGCAGCTTGGATCCAAACTCCTACAATGAGCAGTTCTTC.